This T cell receptor (beta chain) was profiled in a study of blood T cell repertoires in COVID-19. Study-level background: From the United States, Italy and Spain came samples of acute and convalescent COVID-19.

Methods used by the authors: It was from reference gene primer amplification that nucleated cell counts were estimated. The assay was immunoSEQ multiplex PCR, and TCRdb's table has in-frame clones only and misses some. D and trimming were read from the DNA, whereas the V and J calls and clone size are those reported in that table. This sample yields 90,000 to 100,000 clones, of which around 85% are seen a single time; 35% to 45% belongs to the top ten. This clone has more than one count but fewer than ten. The CDR3 loop spans 15 amino acids. V shed 4 bases, J shed 2 bases, and the junction held 7 bases outside the gene matches. The germline gives CDR1 SGHRS, CDR2 YFSETQ.

The TCR sequence derives from an elderly man with acute or convalescent COVID-19. Sequenced material: peripheral blood. The chain couples TRBV5-1 to TRBJ2-3; 7 positions agree with TRBD2. Here the CDR3 reads CASSPRLASTDTQYF. The CDR3 nucleotides read TGCGCCAGCAGCCCCCGACTAGCATCCACAGATACGCAGTATTTT.